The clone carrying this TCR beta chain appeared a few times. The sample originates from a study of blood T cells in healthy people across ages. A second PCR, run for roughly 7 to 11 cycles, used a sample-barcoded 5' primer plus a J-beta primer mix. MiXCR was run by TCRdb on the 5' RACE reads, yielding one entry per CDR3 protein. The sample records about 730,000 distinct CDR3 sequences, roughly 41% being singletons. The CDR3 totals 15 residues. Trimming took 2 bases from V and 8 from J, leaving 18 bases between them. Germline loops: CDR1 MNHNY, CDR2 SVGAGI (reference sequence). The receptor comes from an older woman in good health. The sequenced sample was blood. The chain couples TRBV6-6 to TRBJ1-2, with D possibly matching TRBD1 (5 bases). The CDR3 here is CASSYRGDGWEGYTF. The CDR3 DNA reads TGTGCCAGCAGTTACCGGGGGGACGGATGGGAAGGCTACACCTTC.